What follows describes a single TCR beta chain. Its matching antigen is unknown. Primers for the PCR totalled 60 Vbeta and 13 Jbeta. Clones were sequenced by immunoSEQ multiplex PCR, and TCRdb holds only the in-frame ones, with some missing. The sample holds about 120,000 clones; 60% to 85% are singletons and the top ten take 4.9%. These data are taken from a study of cytomegalovirus exposure and HLA in healthy donors. General study findings and limits: Within a later analysis, the majority of CMV-associated TCR beta chains appeared HLA-restricted. Versus the roughly 700-donor mean, an Asian-associated ancestry cluster reportedly showed fewer N-insertions in a later analysis. Clonal expansion was found to be greater in HLA-associated TCR beta chains than in equally common others in a later analysis. Common viral pathogens seemed to be connected with several of the most significant clusters, according to a later analysis.

The clonotype was recovered from a man between 50 and 59 years old in good health and CMV-seropositive. What was sequenced was PBMCs.

Here the CDR3 DNA reads TGCGCCAGCAGCGAGACAGGGGTCCAATCACCCCTCCACTTT. Translated: CASSETGVQSPLHF. This chain links TRBV5-1 with TRBJ1-6; 8 bases are shared with TRBD1. The junction had 7 bases not matched to a gene; V was cut back by 4 bases and J by 10 bases. Looked up from germline, CDR1 is SGHRS and CDR2 is YFSETQ. The CDR3 is made up of 14 amino acids.